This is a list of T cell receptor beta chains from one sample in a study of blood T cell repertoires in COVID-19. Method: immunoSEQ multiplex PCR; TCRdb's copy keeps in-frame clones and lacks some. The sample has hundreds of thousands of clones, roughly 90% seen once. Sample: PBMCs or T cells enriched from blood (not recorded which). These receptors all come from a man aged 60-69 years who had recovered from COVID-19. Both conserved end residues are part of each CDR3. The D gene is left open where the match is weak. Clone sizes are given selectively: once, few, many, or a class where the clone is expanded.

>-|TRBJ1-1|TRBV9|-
TGTGCCAGCAGCGCACTCAACCAGGGACATCTGAACACTGAAGCTTTCTTT
CASSALNQGHLNTEAFF
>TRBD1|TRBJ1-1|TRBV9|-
TGTGCCAGCAGCCATGGACAGGGGAGTACTGAAGCTTTCTTT
CASSHGQGSTEAFF
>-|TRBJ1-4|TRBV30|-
TGTGCCTGGAGGGAGGACGGTGAAAAACTGTTTTTT
CAWREDGEKLFF
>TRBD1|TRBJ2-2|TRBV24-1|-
TGTGCCACCAGTGACCCCGGACAGGGGGCCACCGGGGAGCTGTTTTTT
CATSDPGQGATGELFF
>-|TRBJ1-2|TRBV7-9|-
TGTGCCAGCAGCTTAGAACAGGGTCGTGGCTACACCTTC
CASSLEQGRGYTF
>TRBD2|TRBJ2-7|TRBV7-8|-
TGTGCCAGCAGCTTAGCCCTAGCGGGAGGAGAGCAGTACTTC
CASSLALAGGEQYF
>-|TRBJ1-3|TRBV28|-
TGTGCCAGCAGTGGCGGGGCAGCTGGAAACACCATATATTTT
CASSGGAAGNTIYF
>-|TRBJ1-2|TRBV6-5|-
TGTGCCAGCAGTTACACCGTATTCGGTTCAATCGGTGGCTACACCTTC
CASSYTVFGSIGGYTF
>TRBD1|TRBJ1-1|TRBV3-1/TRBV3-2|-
TGTGCCAGCAGCCTGGGACAGAGGAGCACTGAAGCTTTCTTT
CASSLGQRSTEAFF
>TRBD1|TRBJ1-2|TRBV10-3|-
TGTGCCATCAGTGAATTCGGGACAGGCCATGGCTACACCTTC
CAISEFGTGHGYTF
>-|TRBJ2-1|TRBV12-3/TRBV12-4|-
TGTGCCAGCAGTTTGGGGCGTAATGAGCAGTTCTTC
CASSLGRNEQFF
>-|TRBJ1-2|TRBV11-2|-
TGTGCCAGCAGCTCAACTTCGGGACATAGCTATGGCTACACCTTC
CASSSTSGHSYGYTF
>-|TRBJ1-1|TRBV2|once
TGTGCCAGCAGTGGACAGACCGGGAACACTGAAGCTTTCTTT
CASSGQTGNTEAFF
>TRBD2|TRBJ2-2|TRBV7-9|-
TGTGCCAGCAGCACCTGGACTAGCGGGGGCCTTCGAACCGGGGAGCTGTTTTTT
CASSTWTSGGLRTGELFF
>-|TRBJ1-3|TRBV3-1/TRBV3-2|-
TGTGCCAGCAGCCGACAAACGGGAAACACCATATATTTT
CASSRQTGNTIYF
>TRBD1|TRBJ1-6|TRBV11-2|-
TGTGCCAGCAGCTTATTTGCGGGACAGGGGTCACCCCTCCACTTT
CASSLFAGQGSPLHF
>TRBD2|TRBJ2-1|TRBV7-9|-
TGTGCCAGCAGCCCTTCGGCGGGAGGGAGGTACAATGAGCAGTTCTTC
CASSPSAGGRYNEQFF
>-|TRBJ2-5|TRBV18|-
TGTGCCAGCTCAGCCGTGGAGACCCGCGGCCCAGAGACCCAGTACTTC
CASSAVETRGPETQYF
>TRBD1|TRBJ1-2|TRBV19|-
TGTGCCAGTTGGGGACAGGTAGATGGCTACACCTTC
CASWGQVDGYTF
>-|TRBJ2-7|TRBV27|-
TGTGCCAGCAGTGTAACCCCCCGGACAGTATACTACGAGCAGTACTTC
CASSVTPRTVYYEQYF
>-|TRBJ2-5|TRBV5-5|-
TGTGCCAGCAGCTTGATGTCGGGGAGCGCAAGACAAGAGACCCAGTACTTC
CASSLMSGSARQETQYF
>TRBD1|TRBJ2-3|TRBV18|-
TGTGCCAGCTCACCAAGTCAGGGGGCCACAGATACGCAGTATTTT
CASSPSQGATDTQYF
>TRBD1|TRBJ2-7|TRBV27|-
TGTGCCAGCAGTGCGACAGGGGGCGGGTATTCCTACGAGCAGTACTTC
CASSATGGGYSYEQYF
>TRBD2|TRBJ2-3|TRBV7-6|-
TGTGCCAGCAGCTTAGGGCTAGCGGGGGCCGCTAGCACAGATACGCAGTATTTT
CASSLGLAGAASTDTQYF
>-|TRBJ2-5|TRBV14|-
TGTGCCAGCAGCGACGGACGGAGGCTCGGGACCCAGTACTTC
CASSDGRRLGTQYF
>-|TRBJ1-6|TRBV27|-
TGTGCCAGCAGTTCAGAGACGGGGAATTCACCCCTCCACTTT
CASSSETGNSPLHF
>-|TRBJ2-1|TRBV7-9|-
TGTGCCAGCAGCTCTGGGGCCGGCTTCTACAATGAGCAGTTCTTC
CASSSGAGFYNEQFF
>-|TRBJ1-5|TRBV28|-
TGTGCCAGCACCGCGGGAGGGTCCGGCAATCAGCCCCAGCATTTT
CASTAGGSGNQPQHF
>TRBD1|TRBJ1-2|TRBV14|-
TGTGCCAGCAGCCGACGGGACAGGGGTTTGGACTATGGCTACACCTTC
CASSRRDRGLDYGYTF
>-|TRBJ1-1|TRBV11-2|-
TGTGCCAGCAGCCCGTTGAGACTTAGAACTTTCTTT
CASSPLRLRTFF
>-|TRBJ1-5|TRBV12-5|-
TGTGCTAGTGGCGCGACAGAGAGCAATCAGCCCCAGCATTTT
CASGATESNQPQHF
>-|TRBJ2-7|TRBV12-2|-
TGTGCAAGTCGCTTAAAGAAGCGGGATGATAGGCGCGAGCAGTACTTC
CASRLKKRDDRREQYF
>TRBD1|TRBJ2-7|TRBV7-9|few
TGTGCCAGCAGGCAGGGACAGAACTACGAGCAGTACTTC
CASRQGQNYEQYF
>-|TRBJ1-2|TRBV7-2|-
TGTGCCAGCAGCTTAGCCGCCGGGGTGGGCTATGGCTACACCTTC
CASSLAAGVGYGYTF
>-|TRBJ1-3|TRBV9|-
TGTGCCAGCAGCGTAGCAGGACTCCTTGGAAACACCATATATTTT
CASSVAGLLGNTIYF
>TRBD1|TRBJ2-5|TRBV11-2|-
TGTGCCAGCAGCTTATACAGGACAGGGGTTACGGAGACCCAGTACTTC
CASSLYRTGVTETQYF
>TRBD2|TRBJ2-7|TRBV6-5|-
TGTGCCAGCAGCCAAGATACGAGGACTAGCTGGGAGCAGTACTTC
CASSQDTRTSWEQYF
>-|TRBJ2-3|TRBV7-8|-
TGTGCCAGCAGCCCTACTAGTGCAGTCTCTGATACGCAGTATTTT
CASSPTSAVSDTQYF
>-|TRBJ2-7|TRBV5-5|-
TGTGCCAGCAGCCTCCTCCGGGACACCTCCTACGAGCAGTACTTC
CASSLLRDTSYEQYF
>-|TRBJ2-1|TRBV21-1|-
TGTGCCTCCAACCCTAGGCGGGAAGATTGTGAGCAGTTCTTC
CASNPRREDCEQFF
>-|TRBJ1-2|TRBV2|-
TGTGCCAGCCCCGGGCCAGGGGCGGCGTATGGCTACACCTTC
CASPGPGAAYGYTF